This T cell receptor (beta chain) was sequenced in a study of T cells in localized non-small cell lung cancer. Overall study results and limits: In adjacent lung appeared a median around 55 of the top 100 tumor clones. The study found T cell clonality highest in uninvolved adjacent lung, above tumor. Higher blood T cell density tracked longer overall survival.

CDR3 length equals 16 residues. Looked up from germline, CDR1 is SNHLY and CDR2 is FYNNEI. V dropped 6 bases and J dropped 0; count of bases not matched to a gene: 7. This clone has only one observation. Its antigen is not identified. Assay: immunoSEQ multiplex PCR; the TCRdb copy retains only in-frame clones and omits some. Among more than 100,000 clones listed, around 92% were seen once. Specimen: peripheral blood, collected before any cancer treatment. The receptor comes from a female donor over 55 with stage I lung adenocarcinoma. This chain uses TRBV2 with TRBJ2-1; 8 nucleotides line up with TRBD2. The CDR3 spells CASRQTGTSSYNEQFF. In DNA form, the CDR3 reads TGTGCCAGCAGGCAGACCGGGACTAGCTCCTACAATGAGCAGTTCTTC.